Listed here are 30 T cell receptor beta chains from one sample, sequenced in a study of shared clonotypes between healthy human individuals. Data came from immunoSEQ multiplex PCR; TCRdb stores just in-frame clones and leaves some out. The sample holds about 2.3 million clones, 85% to 95% seen once. The specimen was naive CD4+ T cells from PBMCs. The subset was: CD45RA+ positively selected. The receptors originated from a man younger than 35 in good health. Some clones in this sample may be carry-over from other donors' samples.

The CDR3 coding sequence is TGTGCCAGCAGAGGGTGGGAGGGCCTTGGGGGTGAGCAGTACTTC. It is translated as CASRGWEGLGGEQYF. This chain connects TRBV5-4 to TRBJ2-7; 7 positions agree with TRBD2. With V trimmed by 5 bases and J by 7 bases, 15 bases remained unmatched. CDR1 is SGHNT and CDR2 is YYREEE in the germline V gene (reference sequence). The CDR3 consists of 15 residues.

The CDR3 sequence is CASRGEAGEKLFF. CDR3 nucleotide sequence: TGTGCCAGCAGGGGTGAGGCGGGGGAAAAACTGTTTTTT. This chain uses TRBV2 with TRBJ1-4; D call uncertain. The CDR3 contains 13 residues. Trimming stripped 6 bases from V and 8 bases from J, with 13 bases between. Germline V CDR1 and CDR2: SNHLY, FYNNEI.

The gene calls are TRBV30 and TRBJ2-3; TRBD2 is a possible D gene (5 bases). The CDR3 spans 12 residues. Trimming cost V 1 base and J 7 bases, with 9 bases left between them. Germline CDR1 is GTSNPN and CDR2 is SVGIG (reference sequence). CDR3 DNA sequence: TGTGCCTGGAGTGCGGCGGGTAATACGCAGTATTTT. Protein: CAWSAAGNTQYF.

V gene TRBV11-1 combines with J gene TRBJ2-1, with 10 bases that match TRBD2. Germline CDR1 is SGHAT and CDR2 is FQDESV (reference sequence). The junction had 6 bases not matched to a gene; V was cut back by 1 base and J by 9 bases. This CDR3 is built from 15 residues. DNA of the CDR3: TGTGCCAGCAGCTTAGTCTCTAGCGGGAGATCTGAGCAGTTCTTC. Translating gives CASSLVSSGRSEQFF. Full variable domain (missing parts from reference TRBV11-1 and TRBJ2-1): EAEVAQSPRYKITEKSQAVAFWCDPISGHATLYWYRQILGQGPELLVQFQDESVVDDSQLPKDRFSAERLKGVDSTLKIQPAELGDSAMYLCASSLVSSGRSEQFFGPGTRLTVL.

This clone occurred once. The gene calls are TRBV15 and TRBJ2-1; 14 nucleotides line up with TRBD2. CDR1 is LNHNV and CDR2 is YYDKDF in the germline V gene (reference sequence). The CDR3 has 17 residues. With V trimmed by 3 bases and J by 7 bases, 8 bases remained unmatched. DNA for the CDR3: TGTGCCACCAGCAGGGGACTAGCGGGAGTGGCTTTAAATGAGCAGTTCTTC. Translated: CATSRGLAGVALNEQFF.

Comments on this clone: Other nucleotide sequences in the sample specify the same CDR3. The J gene is TRBJ1-5, the V gene TRBV6-6, with 7 bases aligning to TRBD1. CDR3 length: 14 residues. Trimming cost V 7 bases and J 0 bases; bases outside gene matches: 3. Germline CDR1 MNHNY, CDR2 SVGAGI (reference sequence). The CDR3 sequence: CASTDRDSNQPQHF. The CDR3 nucleotides read TGTGCCAGCACTGACAGGGATAGCAATCAGCCCCAGCATTTT.

J is TRBJ2-3 and V is TRBV28, with D perhaps assigned TRBD1 or TRBD2 (5 bases each). The germline V gene has CDR1 MDHEN and CDR2 SYDVKM. Trimming took 11 bases from V and 1 from J, leaving 13 bases between them. The CDR3 sequence is 13 residues long. The CDR3 nucleotides are TGTGCCGGGACGAGGAGTGGCACAGATACGCAGTATTTT. Amino acid sequence: CAGTRSGTDTQYF.

The count of this clone is one. The rearrangement uses TRBV7-3 and TRBJ2-1, with TRBD2 matching over 7 bases. J gave up 5 bases and V 5 bases, and 9 bases lay outside the gene matches. The CDR3 length is 15 residues. The germline CDR1 and CDR2 sequences are SGHTA and FQGTGA. Here the CDR3 DNA reads TGTGCCAGCAGCCCCCAACTAGCGACCAACAATGAGCAGTTCTTC. It specifies CASSPQLATNNEQFF.

This clone has just one count. The V gene is TRBV18, the J gene TRBJ2-7; 10 nucleotides align to TRBD2. V gave up 4 bases and J gave up 2 bases; unmatched junction bases: 5. This CDR3 comprises 15 residues. CDR1 is KGHSH, CDR2 LQKENI, per germline. CDR3 amino acids: CASSLTSGNAYEQYF. DNA of the CDR3: TGTGCCAGCTCACTTACTAGCGGGAACGCCTACGAGCAGTACTTC.

This clone was seen more than once but under ten times. The chain uses TRBV30 and TRBJ1-1; D is uncertain. CDR1 is GTSNPN, CDR2 SVGIG, per germline (reference sequence). The CDR3 extends over 11 amino acids. V was shortened by 7 bases and J by 1 base, with 7 bases between the two germline ends. The CDR3 DNA sequence: TGTGCCTCCATGAAGAACACTGAAGCTTTCTTT. This translates into CASMKNTEAFF.

The J gene is TRBJ2-3, the V gene TRBV2; 11 positions agree with TRBD2. CDR1 and CDR2 from the germline V gene are SNHLY and FYNNEI. The J segment lost 2 bases and the V segment lost 7 bases, leaving 5 bases of the junction unmatched. This CDR3 spans 15 amino acids. The CDR3 nucleotides are TGTGCCAGCACTAGACTAGCGGGGTACACAGATACGCAGTATTTT. It encodes CASTRLAGYTDTQYF.

V usage is TRBV28 and J usage is TRBJ1-4; D not certain. The germline V and J ends were trimmed by 4 bases and 4 bases, with 16 bases remaining between them. CDR3 length equals 16 residues. CDR1 and CDR2 from the germline V gene are MDHEN and SYDVKM. Here the CDR3 reads CASSSFLRRRNEKLFF. The CDR3, as DNA: TGTGCCAGCAGTTCATTCCTGAGACGGCGTAATGAAAAACTGTTTTTT.

The chain uses TRBV9 and TRBJ2-1; D is uncertain. The CDR3 is 15 amino acids. Germline CDR1 reads SGDLS; CDR2 reads YYNGEE. V lost 5 bases and J lost 3, with 15 bases in between. The CDR3: CASSSIGRLYNEQFF. CDR3 nucleotide sequence: TGTGCCAGCAGTTCCATCGGGCGTCTCTACAATGAGCAGTTCTTC. The variable domain in full, with the rest retrieved from reference TRBV9 and TRBJ2-1, is DSGVTQTPKHLITATGQRVTLRCSPRSGDLSVYWYQQSLDQGLQFLIQYYNGEERAKGNILERFSAQQFPDLHSELNLSSLELGDSALYFCASSSIGRLYNEQFFGPGTRLTVL.

The chain carries TRBV9 and TRBJ2-3, with D possibly being TRBD2 (5 bases). CDR1 is SGDLS, CDR2 YYNGEE, per germline. There are 14 residues in the CDR3. The V and J ends lost 7 bases and 4 bases respectively, with 16 bases between them. The CDR3 here is CASALAGSADTQYF. The CDR3 region has the DNA TGTGCCAGCGCCCTGGCGGGCTCAGCAGATACGCAGTATTTT.

This clone occurred once. The chain couples TRBV7-9 to TRBJ1-1; possible D gene TRBD1, 5 bases. The CDR3 covers 11 residues. Germline V lookup: CDR1 SEHNR, CDR2 FQNEAQ (reference sequence). V dropped 5 bases and J dropped 10 bases, with 11 bases sitting between them. The CDR3 loop reads CASSRSGGAFF. For the CDR3, the DNA is TGTGCCAGCAGCCGGAGCGGGGGAGCTTTCTTT.

This clone was recorded once. The V and J genes are TRBV6-4 and TRBJ2-3; 8 bases line up with TRBD2. CDR3 size: 16 residues. The V segment lost 5 bases and the J segment 6 bases; nucleotides outside the gene matches: 13. Germline-derived CDR1 and CDR2 are MRHNA and SNTAGT. The CDR3 reads CASSKVWAGGYDTQYF. CDR3 nucleotides: TGTGCCAGCAGTAAGGTCTGGGCGGGAGGATATGATACGCAGTATTTT.

On this clone: The same CDR3 can be traced to other DNA sequences in this sample. The gene calls are TRBV5-1 and TRBJ2-3; 10 bases map to TRBD1. V shed 4 bases, J shed 1 base, and the junction held 3 bases outside the gene matches. The germline V gene encodes CDR1 SGHRS and CDR2 YFSETQ. The CDR3 covers 15 residues. CDR3 amino acids: CASSLGQGRTDTQYF. The CDR3, as DNA: TGCGCCAGCAGCCTGGGACAGGGGCGCACAGATACGCAGTATTTT.

The rearrangement joins TRBV4-2 to TRBJ1-2; D is unresolved. This CDR3 is 13 amino acids long. The V end lost 0 bases, the J end lost 7 bases, and 9 bases lay between the germline ends. The germline gives CDR1 LGHNA, CDR2 YNFKEQ. CDR3 residues: CASSQDVSRGYTF. The CDR3 DNA follows: TGTGCCAGCAGCCAAGATGTCAGCCGTGGCTACACCTTC.

This clone appeared once. Other DNA sequences within the sample encode an identical CDR3. The chain carries TRBV28 and TRBJ1-5; no clear D gene. The CDR3 is 14 residues long. Trimming left V 7 bases short and J 4 bases short, with 14 bases between. Germline CDR1 and CDR2: MDHEN and SYDVKM. The CDR3 bases are TGTGCCAGCACCCCGTCGGGCTTTAATCAGCCCCAGCATTTT. This gives the protein CASTPSGFNQPQHF.

The J gene is TRBJ2-7, the V gene TRBV28; 7 bases align to TRBD2. The J segment lost 6 bases and the V segment lost 1 base, leaving 12 bases of the junction unmatched. Germline assignment: CDR1 MDHEN and CDR2 SYDVKM. The CDR3 totals 16 residues. The CDR3 region has the DNA TGTGCCAGCAGTTTATTGGTGACAACGGGGGAGGGCGAGCAGTACTTC. Encoded protein: CASSLLVTTGEGEQYF.

The J gene is TRBJ2-1, the V gene TRBV19, with TRBD1 identical over 12 bases. With V trimmed by 7 bases and J by 8 bases, 12 bases remained unmatched. From germline, CDR1 is LNHDA and CDR2 SQIVND (reference sequence). The length of the CDR3 is 16 residues. This chain's CDR3 is CASNPSGTGGTHEQFF. The CDR3 DNA reads as TGTGCCAGTAACCCTTCCGGGACAGGGGGCACCCATGAGCAGTTCTTC.

This chain uses TRBV5-4 with TRBJ2-7; 12 bases are a match to TRBD2. The CDR3 runs to 18 residues. The V gene end was trimmed by 2 bases and the J gene end by 4 bases; junction bases not matched to a gene: 13. From germline, CDR1 is SGHNT and CDR2 YYREEE (reference sequence). CDR3 nucleotides: TGTGCCAGCAGCTTTCAGGAACTAGCGGGAGGTCTTAGGTACGAGCAGTACTTC. Protein: CASSFQELAGGLRYEQYF.

The gene calls are TRBV6-1 and TRBJ1-2; 9 nucleotides line up with TRBD1. The CDR3 has 13 residues. After removal of 9 bases from V and 7 bases from J, the junction contained 9 bases not matched to a gene. Per the germline V gene, CDR1 is MNHNS and CDR2 is SASEGT. The CDR3 loop reads CASSTGTGIGYTF. The CDR3 DNA is TGTGCCAGTTCGACCGGGACAGGGATTGGCTACACCTTC.

The chain uses TRBV5-1 and TRBJ2-2; TRBD2 matches at 8 bases. The CDR3 consists of 15 residues. The V segment lost 5 bases and the J segment 7 bases; nucleotides outside the gene matches: 10. Germline V gene lookup returns CDR1 SGHRS and CDR2 YFSETQ. CDR3 region: CASRPSGSVGGELFF. In DNA, the CDR3 is TGCGCCAGCAGACCCAGCGGGAGTGTAGGCGGGGAGCTGTTTTTT.

The chain joins TRBV9 to TRBJ2-2, with D possibly TRBD2 on 5 matching bases. The CDR3 spans 16 residues. Germline V gene sequence: CDR1 SGDLS, CDR2 YYNGEE. The V end lost 3 bases, the J end lost 5 bases, and 17 bases lay between the germline ends. Here the CDR3 reads CASSGQELRGTGELFF. In nucleotides, the CDR3 is TGTGCCAGCAGCGGGCAGGAACTCCGAGGGACCGGGGAGCTGTTTTTT.

V and J are TRBV9 and TRBJ1-1; TRBD1 matches at 8 bases. Germline CDR1 is SGDLS and CDR2 is YYNGEE. V shed 4 bases and J 5 bases; nucleotides not matched to a gene: 7. CDR3 length: 14 residues. In nucleotides, the CDR3 is TGTGCCAGCAGCTACGGACAGGGTGTGACTGAAGCTTTCTTT. Its translation is CASSYGQGVTEAFF.

This clone came up once. The chain carries TRBV5-5 and TRBJ1-1; 9 nucleotides match TRBD1. Germline values: CDR1 SGHKS, CDR2 YYEKEE (reference sequence). CDR3 size: 18 residues. V gave up 4 bases and J gave up 5 bases; unmatched junction bases: 18. The DNA for the CDR3 is TGTGCCAGCAGCCCGCGAGCCGACGGGGGGACAGGGAGAACTGAAGCTTTCTTT. It specifies CASSPRADGGTGRTEAFF.

The chain links TRBV6-6 to TRBJ1-5, with D maybe TRBD1 (5 bases). Deletions cut 5 bases from V and 0 bases from J, with 11 bases between. The length of the CDR3 is 15 residues. From germline, CDR1 is MNHNY and CDR2 SVGAGI (reference sequence). CDR3 amino acids: CASSTQDDSNQPQHF. The CDR3 bases are TGTGCCAGCAGTACACAGGATGATAGCAATCAGCCCCAGCATTTT.

The chain combines TRBV6-5 with TRBJ1-1; tentative D call: TRBD1 (6 bases). The V and J ends lost 6 bases and 1 base respectively, with 12 bases between them. Per germline, CDR1 MNHEY and CDR2 SVGAGI. This CDR3 contains 14 residues. CDR3 nucleotides: TGTGCCAGCAGGTCAGGGGCAAAGAACACTGAAGCTTTCTTT. It specifies CASRSGAKNTEAFF.

This rearrangement joins TRBV10-3 to TRBJ2-2; 13 bases match TRBD2. The CDR3 spans 17 residues. CDR1 and CDR2 from the germline V gene are ENHRY and SYGVKD. The J segment lost 4 bases and the V segment lost 3 bases, leaving 5 bases of the junction unmatched. CDR3 DNA: TGTGCCATCAGTGACGGACTAGCGGGAGTGGGCACCGGGGAGCTGTTTTTT. It translates to CAISDGLAGVGTGELFF.